This record concerns one TCR beta chain sequence. These data belong to a study of technical replicates of blood from a few donors. Generated by immunoSEQ multiplex PCR, the TCRdb table keeps only in-frame clones and is missing some. The sample shows tens of thousands of clones, 90% to 95% of them seen only once. This CDR3 contains 14 residues. The junction had 7 bases not matched to a gene; V was cut back by 4 bases and J by 3 bases. Germline CDR1 is SGDLS and CDR2 is YYNGEE. The material sequenced was T cells isolated from PBMCs. The chain joins TRBV9 to TRBJ2-7, with 7 bases lining up with TRBD1. The origin of this receptor is a human donor in good health. The CDR3 DNA is TGTGCCAGCAGCTTTGGACAGGCCTACTACGAGCAGTACTTC. This translates into CASSFGQAYYEQYF.